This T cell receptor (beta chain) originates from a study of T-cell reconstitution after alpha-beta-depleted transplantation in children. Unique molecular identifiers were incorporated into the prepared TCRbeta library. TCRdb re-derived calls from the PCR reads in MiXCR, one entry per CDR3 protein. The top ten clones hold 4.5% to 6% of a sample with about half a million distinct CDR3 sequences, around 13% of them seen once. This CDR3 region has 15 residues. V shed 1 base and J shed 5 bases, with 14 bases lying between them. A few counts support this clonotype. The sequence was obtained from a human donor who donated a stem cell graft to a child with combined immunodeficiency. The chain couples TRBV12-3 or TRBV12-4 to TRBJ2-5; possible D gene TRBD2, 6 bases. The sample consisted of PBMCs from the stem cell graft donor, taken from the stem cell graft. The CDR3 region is CASSLEGREAETQYF. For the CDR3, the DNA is TGTGCCAGCAGTTTAGAGGGCAGGGAGGCGGAGACCCAGTACTTC.